This T cell receptor beta chain was sequenced during a study of shared clonotypes between healthy human individuals. Every one of the donors was a Caucasian adult that lived in Nashville, Tennessee. Method: immunoSEQ multiplex PCR; TCRdb's copy keeps in-frame clones and lacks some. The sample consists of roughly 1,500,000 clones, 95% to 99% of them appearing once. Sequenced sample: naive CD4+ T cells sorted from blood. The subset: CD45RA+ positively selected. The sequence came from a man aged 25-40 years in good health.

The CDR3 bases are TGTGCCAGCAGCTTAGGGTGGGGCCCTACCTACGAGCAGTACTTC. Protein: CASSLGWGPTYEQYF. The chain couples TRBV7-3 to TRBJ2-7; possible D gene TRBD1, 5 bases. The length of the CDR3 is 15 residues. Trimming took 2 bases from V and 2 from J, leaving 13 bases between them. CDR1 is SGHTA and CDR2 is FQGTGA in the germline V gene. Drawing the rest from reference TRBV7-3 and TRBJ2-7, the complete variable domain is GAGVSQTPSNKVTEKGKYVELRCDPISGHTALYWYRQSLGQGPEFLIYFQGTGAADDSGLPNDRFFAVRPEGSVSTLKIQRTERGDSAVYLCASSLGWGPTYEQYFGPGTRLTVT.